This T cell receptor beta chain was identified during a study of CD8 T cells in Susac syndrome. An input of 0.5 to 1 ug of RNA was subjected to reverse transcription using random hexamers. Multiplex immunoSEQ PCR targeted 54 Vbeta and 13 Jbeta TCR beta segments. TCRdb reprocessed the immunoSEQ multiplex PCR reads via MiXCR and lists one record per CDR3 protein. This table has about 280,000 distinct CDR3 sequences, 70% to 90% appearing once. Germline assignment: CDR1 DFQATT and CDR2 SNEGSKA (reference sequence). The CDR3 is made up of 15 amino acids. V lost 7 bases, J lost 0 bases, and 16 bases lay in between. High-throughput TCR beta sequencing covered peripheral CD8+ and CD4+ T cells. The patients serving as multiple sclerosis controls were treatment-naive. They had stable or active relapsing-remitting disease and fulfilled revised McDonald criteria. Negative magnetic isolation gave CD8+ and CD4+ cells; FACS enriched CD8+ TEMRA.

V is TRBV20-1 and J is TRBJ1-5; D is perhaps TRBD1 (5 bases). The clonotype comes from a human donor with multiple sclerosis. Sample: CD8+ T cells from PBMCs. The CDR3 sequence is CSGTSGTYSNQPQHF. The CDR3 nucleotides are TGCAGTGGAACATCCGGGACGTATAGCAATCAGCCCCAGCATTTT.